This T cell receptor beta chain is drawn from a study of shared clonotypes between healthy human individuals. Study context: Sampling drew on donors who were a couple of women and a few men aged 18 to 49.

Each subset's genomic DNA was shared equally among a number of immunoSEQ plates. Libraries were prepared by immunoSEQ multiplex PCR; TCRdb keeps only in-frame clonotypes and omits some of them. The sample includes roughly 2.5 million clones, around nine tenths seen only once; the top ten take under 0.15%. Germline lookup yields CDR1 MNHNS and CDR2 SASEGT. V was pared by 2 bases and J by 8 bases, with 9 bases of the junction left unmatched. CDR3 length equals 15 residues. The sequence came from a young man in good health. V is TRBV6-1 and J is TRBJ1-2; 9 nucleotides line up with TRBD1. Sequenced sample: naive CD4+ T cells sorted from blood. Noted subset: CD45RA+ positively selected. DNA of the CDR3: TGTGCCAGCAGTGAAATGGGACAGGGTTTAAGCGGCTACACCTTC. Amino acids: CASSEMGQGLSGYTF.